Sequencing of this T cell receptor beta chain was carried out in a study of T cell responses to AZD1222 COVID-19 vaccine. As regards this clone: Its cognate antigen is unknown.

Data came from immunoSEQ multiplex PCR; TCRdb stores just in-frame clones and leaves some out. The sample has around 150,000 clones, approximately 95% seen once; the top ten hold roughly 7.1%. Study conclusions and caveats: Baseline testing showed seropositivity in only 5 or 6 AZD1222 recipients. Vaccine-associated CD4 TCRs ranged over spike, dominating at 160-218 and 743-854. Repertoires were collected only later (after the peak T cell response had occurred). Donors were mostly white British, more females; clonal diversity possibly underestimated.

CDR1 MNHEY and CDR2 SVGAGI come from the germline V gene. The CDR3 is made up of 13 amino acids. The V gene end was trimmed by 4 bases and the J gene end by 5 bases; junction bases not matched to a gene: 1. This specimen consisted of peripheral blood, obtained 28 days after the second AZD1222 dose. The chain couples TRBV6-5 to TRBJ1-2, with TRBD1 matching 10 bases. The clonotype comes from an adult who received the AZD1222 COVID-19 vaccine. The CDR3 DNA reads TGTGCCAGCAGTTGGGACAGGGGATATGGCTACACCTTC. Translated: CASSWDRGYGYTF.